These 11 T cell receptor beta chains came from one sample sequenced in a study of T cell repertoires in cytomegalovirus infection. For these TCRs, the target antigens are not known. TCRdb re-derived calls from the reads in MiXCR, one entry per CDR3 protein. This sample carries fewer than 950,000 distinct CDR3 sequences, approximately 30% of them seen once, and the ten largest clones take 9.5% to 15%. Sample: cultured CD8+ T cells from PBMCs, taken from culture after CMV antigen stimulation. The receptors originated from a human donor in good health (CMV status not recorded). Some clones in this sample may be carry-over from other donors' samples.

J is TRBJ2-1 and V is TRBV7-9; either TRBD1 or TRBD2 may fit D (5 bases each). Germline V gives CDR1 SEHNR, CDR2 FQNEAQ (reference sequence). V was clipped by 2 bases and J by 5 bases, with 16 bases between them. The CDR3 totals 16 residues. CDR3 amino acids: CASSLSRGASDNEQFF. The CDR3 bases are TGTGCCAGCAGCTTAAGTAGAGGGGCATCGGACAATGAGCAGTTCTTC.

This clonotype has at least ten counts. This chain links TRBV7-6 with TRBJ2-7; D is ambiguous. With 2 bases removed from V and 2 bases from J, the gap between germline ends came to 10 bases. The CDR3 contains 14 residues. The germline V gene has CDR1 SGHVS and CDR2 FNYEAQ. CDR3 DNA sequence: TGTGCCAGCAGCTTAACTATTCTAACCTACGAGCAGTACTTC. Residues: CASSLTILTYEQYF.

The rearrangement uses TRBV6-1 and TRBJ2-1; D assignment may be TRBD1 or TRBD2 (5 bases each). The CDR3 loop spans 13 amino acids. Trimming pared 6 bases from V and 7 bases from J, leaving 13 bases between. Per the germline V gene, CDR1 is MNHNS and CDR2 is SASEGT. CDR3 sequence reads: CASSNLGRNEQFF. CDR3 DNA: TGTGCCAGCAGCAATCTGGGACGGAATGAGCAGTTCTTC.

This clonotype was found a few times. V usage is TRBV28 and J usage is TRBJ2-5, with a weak D call TRBD1 (6 bases). The CDR3 totals 14 residues. V dropped 7 bases and J dropped 5 bases, with 17 bases sitting between them. CDR1 is MDHEN and CDR2 is SYDVKM in the germline V gene. The CDR3 loop is CASNPGVVVETQYF. In DNA form, the CDR3 reads TGTGCCAGCAACCCAGGGGTTGTGGTCGAGACCCAGTACTTC. Full variable domain (outside the CDR3, taken from reference TRBV28 and TRBJ2-5): DVKVTQSSRYLVKRTGEKVFLECVQDMDHENMFWYRQDPGLGLRLIYFSYDVKMKEKGDIPEGYSVSREKKERFSLILESASTNQTSMYLCASNPGVVVETQYFGPGTRLLVL.

V gene TRBV6-4 combines with J gene TRBJ1-5, with D maybe TRBD1 (5 bases). The CDR3 has 18 residues. Germline CDR1 MRHNA, CDR2 SNTAGT. The V end was cut by 0 bases, the J end by 5 bases, with 20 bases between. The CDR3 DNA is TGTGCCAGCAGTGACTCCACAGTGCTGCAGGGTCTTTATCAGCCCCAGCATTTT. Its protein is CASSDSTVLQGLYQPQHF.

This rearrangement joins TRBV29-1 to TRBJ2-7; possible D gene TRBD2, 6 bases. CDR1 and CDR2 from the germline V gene are SQVTM and ANQGSEA. Trimming took 6 bases from V and 0 from J, leaving 9 bases between them. CDR3 size: 12 residues. CDR3 protein: CSVPGASYEQYF. In DNA, the CDR3 is TGCAGCGTACCGGGAGCCTCCTACGAGCAGTACTTC.

V and J are TRBV19 and TRBJ2-1; TRBD2 matches 7 bases. The germline CDR1 and CDR2 sequences are LNHDA and SQIVND (reference sequence). Germline trimming cut 6 bases from V and 2 bases from J; bases unmatched to any gene: 7. This CDR3 is built from 15 residues. The CDR3 nucleotides are TGTGCCAGTAGCTTAGCGGGTTTTACCTACAATGAGCAGTTCTTC. This translates into CASSLAGFTYNEQFF.

The rearrangement links TRBV7-4 to TRBJ1-6; D call uncertain. Per the germline V gene, CDR1 is SGHVT and CDR2 is SQSDAQ. Deletions cut 10 bases from V and 6 bases from J, with 22 bases between. This CDR3 is 16 amino acids long. The CDR3 loop is CANTGAATRSNSPLHF. The CDR3 nucleotides are TGTGCCAACACTGGCGCGGCGACGCGGAGTAATTCACCCCTCCACTTT.

This clonotype was seen more than once but under ten times. V is TRBV6-6 and J is TRBJ2-1; 7 nucleotides line up with TRBD1. Germline V gives CDR1 MNHNY, CDR2 SVGAGI (reference sequence). CDR3 length: 15 amino acids. The V segment lost 6 bases and the J segment 10 bases; nucleotides outside the gene matches: 15. CDR3 amino acids: CASSDFIPTGEEQFF. DNA for the CDR3: TGTGCCAGCAGCGACTTCATCCCTACAGGGGAGGAGCAGTTCTTC.

In this sample, this clonotype turned up many times. The chain is built from TRBV7-9 and TRBJ2-4; 7 bases fit TRBD1. This CDR3 spans 16 amino acids. J gave up 0 bases and V 4 bases, and 6 bases lay outside the gene matches. The germline gives CDR1 SEHNR, CDR2 FQNEAQ (reference sequence). Here the CDR3 DNA reads TGTGCCAGCAGCTCCGGACAGGCGCTAGCCAAAAACATTCAGTACTTC. Its translation: CASSSGQALAKNIQYF.

This clonotype has only a few counts. The CDR3 DNA follows: TGTGCCAGCAGCTTAGGAAACAGGGCCTTCCCCTATGGCTACACCTTC. Protein: CASSLGNRAFPYGYTF. The rearrangement joins TRBV7-9 to TRBJ1-2; the D gene is possibly TRBD1 (6 bases). This CDR3 region has 16 residues. Trimming left V 1 base short and J 4 bases short, with 16 bases between. Germline CDR1 and CDR2: SEHNR and FQNEAQ (reference sequence).